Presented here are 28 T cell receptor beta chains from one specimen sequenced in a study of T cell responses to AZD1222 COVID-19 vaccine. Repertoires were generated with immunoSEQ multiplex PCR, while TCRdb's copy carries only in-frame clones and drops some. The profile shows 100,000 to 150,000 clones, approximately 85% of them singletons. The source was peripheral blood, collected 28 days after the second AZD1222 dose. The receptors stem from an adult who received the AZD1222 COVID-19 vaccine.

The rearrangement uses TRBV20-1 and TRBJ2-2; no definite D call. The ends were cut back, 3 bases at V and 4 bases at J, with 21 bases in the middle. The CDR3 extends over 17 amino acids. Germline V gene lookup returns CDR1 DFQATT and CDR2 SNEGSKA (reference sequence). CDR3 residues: CSASLATDRLFTGELFF. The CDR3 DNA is TGCAGTGCTAGTTTGGCAACAGATCGGTTATTCACCGGGGAGCTGTTTTTT.

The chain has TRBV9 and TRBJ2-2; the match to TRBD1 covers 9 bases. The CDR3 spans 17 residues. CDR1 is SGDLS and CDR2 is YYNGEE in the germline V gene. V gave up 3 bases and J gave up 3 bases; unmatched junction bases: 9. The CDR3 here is CASSDLGDREYTGELFF. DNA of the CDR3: TGTGCCAGCAGCGACCTCGGGGACAGGGAGTACACCGGGGAGCTGTTTTTT.

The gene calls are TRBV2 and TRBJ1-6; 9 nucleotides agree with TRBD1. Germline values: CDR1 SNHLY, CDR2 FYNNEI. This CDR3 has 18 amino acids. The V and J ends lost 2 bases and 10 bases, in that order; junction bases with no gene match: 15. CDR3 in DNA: TGTGCCAGCAGTGAAAGTCTCTGGGAGACAGGGGGACGCTCACCCCTCCACTTT. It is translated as CASSESLWETGGRSPLHF.

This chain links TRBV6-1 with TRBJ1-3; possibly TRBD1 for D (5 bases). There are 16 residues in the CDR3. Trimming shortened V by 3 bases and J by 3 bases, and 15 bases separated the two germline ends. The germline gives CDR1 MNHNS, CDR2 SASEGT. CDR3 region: CASSDSTGTFGNTIYF. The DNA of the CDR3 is TGTGCCAGCAGTGATTCCACGGGGACCTTTGGAAACACCATATATTTT.

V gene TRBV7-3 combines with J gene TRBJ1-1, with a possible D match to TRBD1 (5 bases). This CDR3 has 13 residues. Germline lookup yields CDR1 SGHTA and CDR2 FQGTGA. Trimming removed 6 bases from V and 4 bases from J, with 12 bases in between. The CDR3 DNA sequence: TGTGCCAGCAGGCAGGGATCCGTCACTGAAGCTTTCTTT. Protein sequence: CASRQGSVTEAFF.

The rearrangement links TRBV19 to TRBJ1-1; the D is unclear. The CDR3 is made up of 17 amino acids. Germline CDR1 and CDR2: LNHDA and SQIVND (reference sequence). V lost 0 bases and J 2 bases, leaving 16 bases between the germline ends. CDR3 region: CASSIDEGITSNTEAFF. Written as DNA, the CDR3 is TGTGCCAGTAGTATAGATGAAGGGATAACTAGCAACACTGAAGCTTTCTTT.

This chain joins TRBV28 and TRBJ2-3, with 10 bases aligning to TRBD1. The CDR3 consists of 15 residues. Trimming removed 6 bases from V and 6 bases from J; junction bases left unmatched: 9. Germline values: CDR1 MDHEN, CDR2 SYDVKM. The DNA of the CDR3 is TGTGCCAGCAGCTCCCCGGGACAGGGGACGGATACGCAGTATTTT. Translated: CASSSPGQGTDTQYF.

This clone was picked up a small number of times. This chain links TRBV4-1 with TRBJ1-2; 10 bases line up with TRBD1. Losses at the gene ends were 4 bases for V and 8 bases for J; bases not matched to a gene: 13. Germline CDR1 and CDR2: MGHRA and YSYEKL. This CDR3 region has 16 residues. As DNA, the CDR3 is TGCGCCAGCAGCCCCCAAGGTAGACAGGGGGCAGTAGGCTACACCTTC. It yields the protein CASSPQGRQGAVGYTF.

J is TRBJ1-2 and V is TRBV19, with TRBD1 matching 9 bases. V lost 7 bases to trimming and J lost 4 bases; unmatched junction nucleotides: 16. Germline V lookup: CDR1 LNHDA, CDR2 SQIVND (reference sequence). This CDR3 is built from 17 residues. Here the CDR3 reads CASINFDGQGRGYGYTF. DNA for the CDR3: TGTGCCAGTATCAATTTCGACGGACAGGGGAGGGGCTATGGCTACACCTTC. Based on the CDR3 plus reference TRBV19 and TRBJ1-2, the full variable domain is DGGITQSPKYLFRKEGQNVTLSCEQNLNHDAMYWYRQDPGQGLRLIYYSQIVNDFQKGDIAEGYSVSREKKESFPLTVTSAQKNPTAFYLCASINFDGQGRGYGYTFGSGTRLTVV.

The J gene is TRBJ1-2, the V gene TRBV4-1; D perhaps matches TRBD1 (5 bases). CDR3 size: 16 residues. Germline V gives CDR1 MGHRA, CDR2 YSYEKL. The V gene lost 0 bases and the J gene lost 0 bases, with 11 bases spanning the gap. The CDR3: CASSQEGVGANYGYTF. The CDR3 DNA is TGCGCCAGCAGCCAAGAGGGGGTGGGTGCTAACTATGGCTACACCTTC.

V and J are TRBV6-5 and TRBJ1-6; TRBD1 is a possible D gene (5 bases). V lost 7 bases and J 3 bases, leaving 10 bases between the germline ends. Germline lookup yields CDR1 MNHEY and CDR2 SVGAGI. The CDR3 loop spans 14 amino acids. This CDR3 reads CASKGDLYNSPLHF. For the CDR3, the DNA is TGTGCCAGCAAAGGGGACCTCTATAATTCACCCCTCCACTTT.

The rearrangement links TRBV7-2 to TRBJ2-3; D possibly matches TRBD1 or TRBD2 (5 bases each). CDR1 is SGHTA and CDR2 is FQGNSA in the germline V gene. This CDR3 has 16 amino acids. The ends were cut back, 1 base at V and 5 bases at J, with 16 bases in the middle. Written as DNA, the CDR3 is TGTGCCAGCAGCTTAGGCCCCGATACGGGGCGAGATACGCAGTATTTT. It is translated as CASSLGPDTGRDTQYF.

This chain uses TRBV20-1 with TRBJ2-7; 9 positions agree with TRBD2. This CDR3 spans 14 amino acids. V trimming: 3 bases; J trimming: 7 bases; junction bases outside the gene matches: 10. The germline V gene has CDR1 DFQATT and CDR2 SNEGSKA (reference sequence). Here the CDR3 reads CSASNAGGPGEQYF. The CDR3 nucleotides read TGCAGTGCTAGTAATGCGGGGGGGCCGGGGGAGCAGTACTTC.

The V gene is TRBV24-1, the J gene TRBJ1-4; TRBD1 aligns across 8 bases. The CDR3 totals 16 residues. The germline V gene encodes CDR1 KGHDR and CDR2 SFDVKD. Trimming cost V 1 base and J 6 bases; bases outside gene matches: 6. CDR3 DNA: TGTGCCACCAGTGATTTTATGCCGGGACAGGATGAAAAACTGTTTTTT. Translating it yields CATSDFMPGQDEKLFF.

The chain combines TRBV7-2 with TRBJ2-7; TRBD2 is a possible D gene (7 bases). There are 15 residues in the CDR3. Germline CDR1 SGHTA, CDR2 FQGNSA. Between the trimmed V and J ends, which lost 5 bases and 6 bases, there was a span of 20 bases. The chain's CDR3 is CASSPQGGGGPEQYF. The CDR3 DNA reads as TGTGCCAGCAGCCCCCAAGGGGGGGGCGGACCCGAGCAGTACTTC.

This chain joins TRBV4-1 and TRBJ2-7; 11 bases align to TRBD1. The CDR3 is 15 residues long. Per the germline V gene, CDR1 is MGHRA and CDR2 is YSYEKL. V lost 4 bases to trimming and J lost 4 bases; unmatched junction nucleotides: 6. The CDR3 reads CASSRGQGANYEQYF. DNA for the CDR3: TGCGCCAGCAGCCGAGGACAGGGGGCTAATTACGAGCAGTACTTC.

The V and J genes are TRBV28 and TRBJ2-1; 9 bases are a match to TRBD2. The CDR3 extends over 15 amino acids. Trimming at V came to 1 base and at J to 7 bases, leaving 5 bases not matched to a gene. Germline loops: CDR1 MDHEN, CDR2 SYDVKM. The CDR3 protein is CASSLFLLAGNEQFF. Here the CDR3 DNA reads TGTGCCAGCAGTTTATTCCTCCTAGCGGGGAATGAGCAGTTCTTC.

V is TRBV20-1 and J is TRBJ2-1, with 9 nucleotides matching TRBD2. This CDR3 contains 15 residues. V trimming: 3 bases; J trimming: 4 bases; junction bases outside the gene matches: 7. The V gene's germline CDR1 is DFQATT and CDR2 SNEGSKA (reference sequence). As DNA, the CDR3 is TGCAGTGCTAGTTTAGCGGGGGACCTATACAATGAGCAGTTCTTC. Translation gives CSASLAGDLYNEQFF.

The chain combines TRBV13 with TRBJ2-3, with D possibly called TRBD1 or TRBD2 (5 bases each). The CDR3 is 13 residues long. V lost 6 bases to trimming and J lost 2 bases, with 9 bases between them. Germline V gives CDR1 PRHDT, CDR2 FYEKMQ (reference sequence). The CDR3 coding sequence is TGTGCCAGCAGGGGACGGCCCACAGATACGCAGTATTTT. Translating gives CASRGRPTDTQYF. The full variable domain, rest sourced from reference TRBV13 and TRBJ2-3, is AAGVIQSPRHLIKEKRETATLKCYPIPRHDTVYWYQQGPGQDPQFLISFYEKMQSDKGSIPDRFSAQQFSDYHSELNMSSLELGDSALYFCASRGRPTDTQYFGPGTRLTVL.

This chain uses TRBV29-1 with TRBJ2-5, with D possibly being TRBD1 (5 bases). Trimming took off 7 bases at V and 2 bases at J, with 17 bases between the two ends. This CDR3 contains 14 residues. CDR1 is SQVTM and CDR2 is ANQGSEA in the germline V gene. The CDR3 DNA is TGCAGCGGAGAAACCAGGGTGGGACAAGAGACCCAGTACTTC. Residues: CSGETRVGQETQYF.

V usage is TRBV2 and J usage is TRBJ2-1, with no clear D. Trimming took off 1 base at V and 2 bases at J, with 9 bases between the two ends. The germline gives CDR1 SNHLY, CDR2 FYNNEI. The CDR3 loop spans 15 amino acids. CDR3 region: CASSEGNPAYNEQFF. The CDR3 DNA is TGTGCCAGCAGTGAAGGAAACCCGGCCTACAATGAGCAGTTCTTC.

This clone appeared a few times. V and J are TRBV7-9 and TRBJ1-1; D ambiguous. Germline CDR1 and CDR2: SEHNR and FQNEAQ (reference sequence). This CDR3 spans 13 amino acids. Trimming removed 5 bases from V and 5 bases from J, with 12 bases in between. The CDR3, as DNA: TGTGCCAGCAGCAGGACTGAGGAGACTGAAGCTTTCTTT. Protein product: CASSRTEETEAFF.

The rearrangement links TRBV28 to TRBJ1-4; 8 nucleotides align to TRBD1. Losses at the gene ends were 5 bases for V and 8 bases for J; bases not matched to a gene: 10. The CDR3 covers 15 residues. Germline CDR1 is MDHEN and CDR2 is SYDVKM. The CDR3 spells CASSRPGTGNEKLFF. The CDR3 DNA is TGTGCCAGCAGTCGACCCGGGACAGGTAACGAAAAACTGTTTTTT.

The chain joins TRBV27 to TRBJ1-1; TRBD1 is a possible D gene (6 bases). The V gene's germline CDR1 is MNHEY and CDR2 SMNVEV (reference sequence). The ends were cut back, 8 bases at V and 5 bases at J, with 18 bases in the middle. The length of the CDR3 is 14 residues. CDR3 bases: TGTGCCAGCCGCGAGTTTGGGACAAGGACTGAAGCTTTCTTT. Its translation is CASREFGTRTEAFF.

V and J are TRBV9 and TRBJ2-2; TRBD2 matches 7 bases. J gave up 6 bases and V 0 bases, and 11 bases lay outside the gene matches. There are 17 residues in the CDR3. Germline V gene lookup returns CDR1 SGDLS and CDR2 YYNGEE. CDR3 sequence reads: CASSVASGGALAGELFF. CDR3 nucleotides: TGTGCCAGCAGCGTAGCTTCGGGGGGAGCTCTAGCCGGGGAGCTGTTTTTT.

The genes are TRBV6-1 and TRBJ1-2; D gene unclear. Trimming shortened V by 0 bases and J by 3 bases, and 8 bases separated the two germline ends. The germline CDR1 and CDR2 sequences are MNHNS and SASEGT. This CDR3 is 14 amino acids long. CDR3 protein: CASSEAREDYGYTF. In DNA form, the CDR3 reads TGTGCCAGCAGTGAAGCGCGGGAGGACTATGGCTACACCTTC.

CDR3 sequence reads: CASSLLDRAGNQPQHF. As DNA, the CDR3 is TGTGCCAGCAGTTTACTGGACAGGGCGGGCAATCAGCCCCAGCATTTT. The chain joins TRBV28 to TRBJ1-5; the match to TRBD1 covers 8 bases. This CDR3 has 16 amino acids. With V trimmed by 2 bases and J by 2 bases, 5 bases remained unmatched. The germline V gene has CDR1 MDHEN and CDR2 SYDVKM.

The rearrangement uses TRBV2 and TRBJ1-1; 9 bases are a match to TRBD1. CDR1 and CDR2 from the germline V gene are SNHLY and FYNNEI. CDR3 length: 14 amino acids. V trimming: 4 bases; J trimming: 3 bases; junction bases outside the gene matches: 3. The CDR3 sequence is CASSVRDRDTEAFF. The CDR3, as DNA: TGTGCCAGCAGTGTACGGGACAGGGACACTGAAGCTTTCTTT.